This entry is about one T cell receptor (beta chain). Responder cells labeled with CFSE (roughly 200,000) were co-plated with irradiated stimulator cells labeled with violet dye (roughly 200,000). After the reaction, the investigators sorted the proliferating CFSE-low CD3+CD4+ and CD3+CD8+ responders. CDR1 SEHNR and CDR2 FQNEAQ come from the germline V gene (reference sequence). Trimming left V 7 bases short and J 0 bases short, with 13 bases between. This CDR3 is 15 amino acids long. This record belongs to a study of graft-versus-host responses after intestinal transplantation. The method was immunoSEQ multiplex PCR; TCRdb's version includes in-frame clones alone and lacks a portion of them. Of around 14,000 clones listed, around 33% are singletons.

This chain uses TRBV7-9 with TRBJ1-3, with D hard to call. The source of this sequence is a human patient who received an intestinal transplant. The sample consisted of alloreactive CD8+ T cells from a mixed lymphocyte reaction culture, taken before intestinal transplant. Subset of the sample: CFSE-low proliferating T cells sorted from roughly 6-day pre-transplant mixed lymphocyte reaction (GvH or HvG direction). CDR3 amino acids: CASTPSYSSGNTIYF. CDR3 nucleotides: TGTGCCAGCACCCCATCATACAGCTCTGGAAACACCATATATTTT.